The rows below give T cell receptor beta chains drawn from one sample of a study of T cell responses to AZD1222 COVID-19 vaccine. Here immunoSEQ multiplex PCR was the method, and the copy in TCRdb shows in-frame clones only, minus some. Seen here are some 74,000 clones, about 84% observed once, and the top ten hold under 25%. Specimen: peripheral blood, collected on day 0 of AZD1222 vaccination. These receptors originate from an adult in good health. Both conserved end residues are trimmed from each CDR3. Each record gives: V gene, clone size, CDR3 protein. Clone sizes are given selectively: once, few, many, or a class where the clone is expanded.

V gene: TRBV5-4; clone size: once; CDR3 protein: ASSLVIRGPDSNQPQH
V gene: TRBV18; clone size: -; CDR3 protein: ASSPLPETGGNQPQH
V gene: TRBV9; clone size: -; CDR3 protein: ASSAGELNTIY
V gene: TRBV28; clone size: -; CDR3 protein: ASSLRSDGYT
V gene: TRBV30; clone size: -; CDR3 protein: AWGSLSGNTIY
V gene: TRBV6-6; clone size: -; CDR3 protein: ASSSDRGNQPQH
V gene: TRBV6-5; clone size: -; CDR3 protein: ASSYQDSYEQY
V gene: TRBV4-1; clone size: -; CDR3 protein: ASSQDLGINYEQY
V gene: TRBV28; clone size: -; CDR3 protein: ASSSGGNTGELF
V gene: TRBV2; clone size: -; CDR3 protein: ASSEYNYQPQH
V gene: TRBV4-1; clone size: -; CDR3 protein: ASSPTGGRPDTQY
V gene: TRBV5-1; clone size: -; CDR3 protein: ASSRTSGSYEQY
V gene: TRBV7-7; clone size: -; CDR3 protein: ASSSTSGRGTDTQY
V gene: TRBV5-6; clone size: -; CDR3 protein: ASSFLLAGAYEQY
V gene: TRBV5-4; clone size: -; CDR3 protein: ASSLTGNKGYT
V gene: TRBV30; clone size: -; CDR3 protein: ALSRDRGRGAGNTIY
V gene: TRBV30; clone size: -; CDR3 protein: AWTTGLSETQY
V gene: TRBV5-1; clone size: once; CDR3 protein: ASSLSGSSYNEQF
V gene: TRBV12-5; clone size: -; CDR3 protein: ASGLLGDRAYEQF
V gene: TRBV30; clone size: few; CDR3 protein: AWSGLAGGSDTQY
V gene: TRBV7-8; clone size: once; CDR3 protein: ASSLQGYGYT
V gene: TRBV2; clone size: -; CDR3 protein: ASGRTVNTEAF
V gene: TRBV7-2; clone size: -; CDR3 protein: ASSTQTGLTGELF
V gene: TRBV19; clone size: few; CDR3 protein: ASSNVGETQY
V gene: TRBV30; clone size: -; CDR3 protein: AWRSERDTEAF
V gene: TRBV7-9; clone size: -; CDR3 protein: ASSGQGAGGYT
V gene: TRBV12-5; clone size: -; CDR3 protein: ASGSEGAQEAF
V gene: TRBV11-1; clone size: -; CDR3 protein: ASSPGDEQY
V gene: TRBV1; clone size: -; CDR3 protein: TSSPKGHNTEAF
V gene: TRBV6-1; clone size: -; CDR3 protein: ASSEVVRAGLEQF
V gene: TRBV7-7; clone size: once; CDR3 protein: ASSLGPPRAGNTGELF
V gene: TRBV14; clone size: few; CDR3 protein: ASSQAGGDGYT